The 30 T cell receptor beta chains below come from one sample, sequenced in a study of identical twins. From the 5' RACE reads, TCRdb called clonotypes with MiXCR, one entry per CDR3 protein. The table lists 450,000 or so distinct CDR3 sequences, more than 13% of them singletons, with approximately 0.52% in the top ten. This sample also appeared in a second study, on yellow fever vaccine responses in identical twins.

The material sequenced was CD4+ T cells sorted from blood. The receptors were sampled from a woman aged 18 to 35 in good health.

The chain couples TRBV12-3 or TRBV12-4 to TRBJ2-2; TRBD2 matches 10 bases. Losses at the gene ends were 6 bases for V and 1 base for J; bases not matched to a gene: 5. This CDR3 is built from 16 residues. The CDR3 loop is CASRPGLAMNTGELFF. CDR3 in DNA: TGTGCCAGCAGACCGGGACTAGCGATGAACACCGGGGAGCTGTTTTTT.

This clonotype came up a few times. The chain links TRBV19 to TRBJ2-1; D is unresolved. Trimming removed 5 bases from V and 6 bases from J, with 11 bases in between. The CDR3 runs 13 residues. Germline V CDR1 and CDR2: LNHDA, SQIVND (reference sequence). CDR3 nucleotides: TGTGCCAGTAGTTTATGGTGGGTCAATGAGCAGTTCTTC. Amino acid sequence: CASSLWWVNEQFF.

This clonotype was seen repeatedly, ten times or more. This chain links TRBV3-1 with TRBJ2-1, with 9 bases matching TRBD2. Germline V gene lookup returns CDR1 LGHDT and CDR2 YNNKEL (reference sequence). CDR3 size: 14 residues. The junction had 3 bases not matched to a gene; V was cut back by 2 bases and J by 7 bases. DNA of the CDR3: TGTGCCAGCAGCCAATTAGCGGGGGTAAATGAGCAGTTCTTC. Amino acids: CASSQLAGVNEQFF.

The chain uses TRBV25-1 and TRBJ2-7; D is possibly TRBD1 or TRBD2 (6 bases each). This CDR3 contains 15 residues. Germline V lookup: CDR1 MGHDK, CDR2 SYGVNS. Trimming removed 6 bases at V and 5 bases at J, with 20 bases between. Here the CDR3 DNA reads TGTGCCAGCAGCCCCTTTGTTGGGGGGCCCCACGAGCAGTACTTC. This translates into CASSPFVGGPHEQYF.

This clonotype showed up many times. The CDR3 DNA is TGCAGTGCTAGAGACAGCAGGGGGAGCTATTCCTACAATGAGCAGTTCTTC. The encoded protein is CSARDSRGSYSYNEQFF. The chain carries TRBV20-1 and TRBJ2-1, with 7 bases aligning to TRBD1. This CDR3 region has 17 residues. Per the germline V gene, CDR1 is DFQATT and CDR2 is SNEGSKA (reference sequence). V lost 0 bases, J lost 1 base, and 9 bases stayed unmatched.

This clonotype was seen a few times. Its ends do not fully match the called genes, so a read error is possible. The chain couples TRBV20-1 to TRBJ2-3; the match to TRBD2 covers 11 bases. This CDR3 contains 17 residues. Germline CDR1 DFQATT, CDR2 SNEGSKA (reference sequence). CDR3 amino acids: CSVRIAGGPRIPDTQYF. CDR3 DNA: TGCAGTGTTAGAATAGCGGGAGGGCCTCGAATTCCAGATACGCAGTATTTT.

Concerning this clonotype: Its ends do not fully match the called genes, so a read error is possible. V and J are TRBV10-3 and TRBJ2-7, with a possible D match to TRBD2 (5 bases). CDR3 length: 13 residues. Per germline, CDR1 ENHRY and CDR2 SYGVKD. CDR3 region: CATLSEGFHEKYF. DNA for the CDR3: TGTGCCACCTTATCTGAGGGATTTCACGAGAAGTACTTC.

This clonotype has just a few counts. This chain links TRBV11-2 with TRBJ1-1; D gene uncertain. Trimming left V 5 bases short and J 1 base short, with 14 bases between. CDR1 and CDR2 from the germline V gene are SGHAT and FQNNGV. The CDR3 totals 15 residues. The CDR3 is CASSLRGIRNTEAFF. CDR3 coding DNA: TGTGCCAGCAGCCTCCGGGGAATTAGGAACACTGAAGCTTTCTTT.

V is TRBV7-2 and J is TRBJ2-7, with D perhaps TRBD2 (5 bases). Germline CDR1 reads SGHTA; CDR2 reads FQGNSA. V was clipped by 4 bases and J by 7 bases, with 26 bases between them. The CDR3 runs 17 residues. The CDR3 sequence is CASSWVGVTLTSGEQYF. DNA of the CDR3: TGTGCCAGCAGCTGGGTCGGGGTTACGCTCACCTCCGGAGAGCAGTACTTC.

This clonotype has a count of ten or more. This sequence joins TRBV24-1 and TRBJ2-3; TRBD2 agrees at 7 bases. Germline CDR1 and CDR2: KGHDR and SFDVKD. The CDR3 is made up of 15 amino acids. With 2 bases clipped from V and 3 bases from J, the junction kept 4 bases outside the gene matches. CDR3 in amino acids: CATSDYQRGTDTQYF. For the CDR3, the DNA is TGTGCCACCAGTGATTACCAGCGGGGAACAGATACGCAGTATTTT.

This clonotype has at least ten counts. The J gene is TRBJ2-2, the V gene TRBV7-9; 11 positions agree with TRBD1. The CDR3 covers 15 residues. The V gene's germline CDR1 is SEHNR and CDR2 FQNEAQ (reference sequence). Trimming took 6 bases from V and 5 from J; bases not matched to a gene: 5. As DNA, the CDR3 is TGTGCCAGCAGTCCCGGGACAGGGGGGACCGGGGAGCTGTTTTTT. Translating it yields CASSPGTGGTGELFF.

The V call is TRBV2, the J call TRBJ2-7, with D perhaps matching TRBD1 or TRBD2 (6 bases each). V was pared by 6 bases and J by 4 bases, with 16 bases between. CDR1 and CDR2 (germline): SNHLY, FYNNEI. The CDR3 consists of 14 residues. CDR3 in amino acids: CASSLRGERYEQYF. The CDR3 DNA sequence: TGTGCCAGCAGCTTAAGGGGGGAGAGGTACGAGCAGTACTTC.

This clonotype was detected only a few times. V and J are TRBV12-3 or TRBV12-4 and TRBJ2-3; D may be TRBD1 (6 bases). Trimming shortened V by 2 bases and J by 13 bases, and 25 bases separated the two germline ends. CDR3 size: 16 residues. The CDR3 loop is CASSLTRTLQGDTKYF. The DNA of the CDR3 is TGTGCCAGCAGTTTAACTCGGACCCTACAGGGTGACACTAAGTATTTT.

This clonotype was seen only a few times. The J gene is TRBJ2-6, the V gene TRBV2; D is tentatively TRBD1 or TRBD2 (5 bases each). V gave up 6 bases and J gave up 3 bases, with 15 bases separating them. CDR1 SNHLY and CDR2 FYNNEI come from the germline V gene. The CDR3 contains 16 residues. The CDR3 region is CASRRGPGYGANVLTF. The CDR3 DNA follows: TGTGCCAGCAGGAGGGGTCCAGGGTATGGGGCCAACGTCCTGACTTTC.

This clonotype was picked up one time. The chain recombines TRBV19 with TRBJ2-1, with D hard to call. The V end lost 7 bases, the J end lost 7 bases, and 8 bases lay between the germline ends. The CDR3 covers 11 residues. Germline V CDR1 and CDR2: LNHDA, SQIVND (reference sequence). The CDR3 nucleotides read TGTGCCAGTAACGAGAGGAATGAGCAGTTCTTC. This encodes CASNERNEQFF.

The chain joins TRBV3-1 to TRBJ2-1, with D possibly being TRBD2 (5 bases). This CDR3 spans 15 amino acids. The ends were cut back, 3 bases at V and 1 base at J, with 10 bases in the middle. Germline CDR1 and CDR2: LGHDT and YNNKEL (reference sequence). CDR3 coding DNA: TGTGCCAGCAGCCAGGTTCCGGGGTCCTACAATGAGCAGTTCTTC. Translating gives CASSQVPGSYNEQFF.

V and J are TRBV10-3 and TRBJ2-1; TRBD2 agrees at 10 bases. V shed 6 bases, J shed 14 bases, and the junction held 4 bases outside the gene matches. Germline CDR1 ENHRY, CDR2 SYGVKD. The CDR3 runs 11 residues. CDR3 DNA sequence: TGTGCCATCAGCCAGGGGACTAGCGAGTTCTTC. Protein sequence: CAISQGTSEFF.

This clonotype was recorded many times. The chain combines TRBV2 with TRBJ1-5; 7 bases are a match to TRBD1. Germline lookup yields CDR1 SNHLY and CDR2 FYNNEI. Unmatched junction bases numbered 4, after V lost 5 bases and J lost 3 bases. This CDR3 comprises 14 residues. The CDR3 sequence is CASSSQGSNQPQHF. The CDR3 DNA is TGTGCCAGCAGTTCACAGGGGTCCAATCAGCCCCAGCATTTT.

The sample holds a few counts of this clonotype. The chain uses TRBV5-1 and TRBJ2-7; TRBD1 agrees at 7 bases. Trimming cost V 7 bases and J 0 bases; bases outside gene matches: 7. The CDR3 contains 14 residues. Germline CDR1 is SGHRS and CDR2 is YFSETQ. The CDR3: CASGKTGSSYEQYF. CDR3 coding DNA: TGCGCCAGCGGGAAGACAGGGAGCTCCTACGAGCAGTACTTC.

This clonotype was counted a few times. This chain connects TRBV21-1 to TRBJ2-7; the table's D call TRBD1 went unverified against the DNA. TRBV21-1 represents a pseudogene. The CDR3 length is 15 residues. The CDR3 coding sequence is TGTGCCAGGATGCCGGGACAGAATACCTCCTACGAGCAGTACTTC. The encoded protein is CARMPGQNTSYEQYF.

In its sample, this clonotype was seen a few times. J is TRBJ1-2 and V is TRBV6-1, with D uncertain. V lost 0 bases, J lost 6 bases, and 5 bases lay in between. The CDR3 is 12 residues long. CDR1 is MNHNS, CDR2 SASEGT, per germline. The CDR3 DNA follows: TGTGCCAGCAGTGAAGCCCTGGATGGCTACACCTTC. It specifies CASSEALDGYTF.

The chain joins TRBV3-1 to TRBJ1-6, with 8 bases aligning to TRBD1. Germline values: CDR1 LGHDT, CDR2 YNNKEL (reference sequence). The CDR3 runs to 15 residues. V lost 7 bases and J lost 2; bases outside the gene matches: 4. The CDR3 sequence is CASNQGAAYNSPLHF. The CDR3 DNA follows: TGTGCCAGCAACCAGGGGGCGGCCTATAATTCACCCCTCCACTTT.

V is TRBV7-2 and J is TRBJ2-5; the D is unclear. CDR1 and CDR2 from the germline V gene are SGHTA and FQGNSA. The CDR3 is made up of 15 amino acids. V gave up 2 bases and J gave up 3 bases, with 13 bases separating them. CDR3 residues: CASSLPFWYEETQYF. CDR3 DNA sequence: TGTGCCAGCAGCTTACCTTTCTGGTACGAAGAGACCCAGTACTTC.

This chain connects TRBV24-1 to TRBJ2-2, with 9 bases fitting TRBD2. Per the germline V gene, CDR1 is KGHDR and CDR2 is SFDVKD. V gave up 4 bases and J gave up 3 bases; unmatched junction bases: 5. The CDR3 runs to 16 residues. This CDR3 reads CATSDSSGGYTGELFF. In DNA form, the CDR3 reads TGTGCCACCAGTGACAGTAGCGGGGGATACACCGGGGAGCTGTTTTTT.

CDR3 DNA sequence: TGTGCCAGCAGTTTACCGGGACTCCAAACAGAGCAGTACTTC. Its translation is CASSLPGLQTEQYF. The V and J genes are TRBV28 and TRBJ2-7, with a tentative D call TRBD2 (6 bases). Trimming stripped 2 bases from V and 7 bases from J, with 15 bases between. The CDR3 spans 14 residues. From germline, CDR1 is MDHEN and CDR2 SYDVKM. The complete variable domain, with remaining parts taken from reference TRBV28 and TRBJ2-7, reads DVKVTQSSRYLVKRTGEKVFLECVQDMDHENMFWYRQDPGLGLRLIYFSYDVKMKEKGDIPEGYSVSREKKERFSLILESASTNQTSMYLCASSLPGLQTEQYFGPGTRLTVT.

V usage is TRBV5-1 and J usage is TRBJ2-3; D gene uncertain. CDR1 and CDR2 from the germline V gene are SGHRS and YFSETQ. Trimming stripped 0 bases from V and 2 bases from J, with 7 bases between. The CDR3 loop spans 14 amino acids. The CDR3 spells CASSLGHITDTQYF. The DNA for the CDR3 is TGCGCCAGCAGCTTGGGACATATCACAGATACGCAGTATTTT. Together with reference TRBV5-1 and TRBJ2-3, the CDR3 gives the full variable domain: KAGVTQTPRYLIKTRGQQVTLSCSPISGHRSVSWYQQTPGQGLQFLFEYFSETQRNKGNFPGRFSGRQFSNSRSEMNVSTLELGDSALYLCASSLGHITDTQYFGPGTRLTVL.

This clonotype was seen more than once but under ten times. V is TRBV11-1 and J is TRBJ2-3; TRBD1 agrees at 8 bases. V shed 5 bases and J 5 bases; nucleotides not matched to a gene: 9. CDR1 is SGHAT and CDR2 is FQDESV in the germline V gene (reference sequence). The CDR3 loop spans 15 amino acids. The CDR3 protein is CASSQRTGSRDTQYF. As DNA, the CDR3 is TGTGCCAGCAGCCAGCGGACAGGGAGCCGAGATACGCAGTATTTT.

The rearrangement uses TRBV10-3 and TRBJ1-1; 7 bases agree with TRBD1. This CDR3 spans 13 amino acids. Germline CDR1 and CDR2: ENHRY and SYGVKD. Trimming removed 8 bases from V and 0 bases from J; junction bases left unmatched: 3. CDR3 DNA: TGTGCCATCTGGACAGGCATGAACACTGAAGCTTTCTTT. Translated: CAIWTGMNTEAFF.

This clonotype was seen many times. The rearrangement joins TRBV7-9 to TRBJ2-1; 9 bases map to TRBD1. V trimming: 1 base; J trimming: 7 bases; junction bases outside the gene matches: 8. The V gene's germline CDR1 is SEHNR and CDR2 FQNEAQ (reference sequence). The CDR3 totals 16 residues. CDR3 nucleotide sequence: TGTGCCAGCAGCTTAGTGTGGGACAGGGTTGAAAATGAGCAGTTCTTC. Protein sequence: CASSLVWDRVENEQFF.

This clonotype was found a few times. The chain recombines TRBV7-8 with TRBJ1-1, with D possibly TRBD1 on 6 matching bases. V was cut by 5 bases and J by 3 bases, with 13 bases left in between. The CDR3 totals 14 residues. CDR1 SGHVS and CDR2 FQNEAQ come from the germline V gene. This CDR3 reads CASSHSGEHTEAFF. The CDR3 region has the DNA TGTGCCAGCAGCCATTCAGGGGAGCACACTGAAGCTTTCTTT.